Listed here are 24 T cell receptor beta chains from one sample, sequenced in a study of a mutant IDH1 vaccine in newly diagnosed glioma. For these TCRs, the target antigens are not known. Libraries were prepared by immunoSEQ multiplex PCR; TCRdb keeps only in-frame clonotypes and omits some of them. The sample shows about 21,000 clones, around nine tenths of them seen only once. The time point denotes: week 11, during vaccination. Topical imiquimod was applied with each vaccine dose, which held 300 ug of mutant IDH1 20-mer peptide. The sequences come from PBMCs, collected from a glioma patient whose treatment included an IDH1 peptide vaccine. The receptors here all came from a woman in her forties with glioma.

CDR3 sequence (DNA): TGTGCCAGCAGCGAGGGGCGTACGACTAATGAAAAACTGTTTTTT. The encoded protein is CASSEGRTTNEKLFF. This chain uses TRBV6-5 with TRBJ1-4; weak D call: TRBD1 (5 bases). CDR1 is MNHEY and CDR2 is SVGAGI in the germline V gene. The V end was cut by 6 bases, the J end by 2 bases, with 13 bases between. The CDR3 sequence is 15 residues long.

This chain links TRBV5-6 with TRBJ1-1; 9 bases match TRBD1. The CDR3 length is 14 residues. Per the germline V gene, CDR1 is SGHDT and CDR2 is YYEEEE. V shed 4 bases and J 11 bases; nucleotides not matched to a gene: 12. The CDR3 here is CASSRGQGGREAFF. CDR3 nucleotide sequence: TGTGCCAGCAGCAGGGGACAGGGAGGTCGCGAGGCTTTCTTT. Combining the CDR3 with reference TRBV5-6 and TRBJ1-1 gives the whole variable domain DAGVTQSPTHLIKTRGQQVTLRCSPKSGHDTVSWYQQALGQGPQFIFQYYEEEERQRGNFPDRFSGHQFPNYSSELNVNALLLGDSALYLCASSRGQGGREAFFGQGTRLTVV.

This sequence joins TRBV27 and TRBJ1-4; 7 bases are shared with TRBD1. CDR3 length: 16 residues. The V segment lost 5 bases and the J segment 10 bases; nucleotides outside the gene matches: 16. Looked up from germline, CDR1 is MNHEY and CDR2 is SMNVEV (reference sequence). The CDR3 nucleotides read TGTGCCAGCAGTCCGTCTAGACAGGGCCTTTTTCTAAAACTGTTTTTT. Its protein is CASSPSRQGLFLKLFF.

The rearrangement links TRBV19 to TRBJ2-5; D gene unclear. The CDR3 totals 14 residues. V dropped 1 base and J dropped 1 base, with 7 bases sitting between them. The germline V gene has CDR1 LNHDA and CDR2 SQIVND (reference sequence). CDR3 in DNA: TGTGCCAGTAGTATAGGTGGCGGCCAAGAGACCCAGTACTTC. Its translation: CASSIGGGQETQYF.

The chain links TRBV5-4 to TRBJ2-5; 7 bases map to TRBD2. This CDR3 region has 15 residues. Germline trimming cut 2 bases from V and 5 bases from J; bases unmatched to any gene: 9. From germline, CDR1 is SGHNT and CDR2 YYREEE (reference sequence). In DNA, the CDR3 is TGTGCCAGCAGCTTTACCAGCGGGGTCGGGGAGACCCAGTACTTC. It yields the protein CASSFTSGVGETQYF.

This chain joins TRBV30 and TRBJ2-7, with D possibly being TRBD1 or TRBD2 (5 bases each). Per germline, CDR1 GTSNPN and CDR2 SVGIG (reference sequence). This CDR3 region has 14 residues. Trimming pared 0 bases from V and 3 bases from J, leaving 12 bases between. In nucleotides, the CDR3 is TGTGCCTGGAGTGTAGGGCAGGGACGCTACGAGCAGTACTTC. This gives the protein CAWSVGQGRYEQYF.

CDR3 in amino acids: CTSSLRTGGVYEQYF. The DNA for the CDR3 is TGCACCAGCAGCCTAAGGACAGGGGGCGTCTACGAGCAGTACTTC. The gene calls are TRBV1 and TRBJ2-7; TRBD1, as called in the table, went unchecked against the DNA. TRBV1 is termed a pseudogene. The CDR3 covers 15 residues.

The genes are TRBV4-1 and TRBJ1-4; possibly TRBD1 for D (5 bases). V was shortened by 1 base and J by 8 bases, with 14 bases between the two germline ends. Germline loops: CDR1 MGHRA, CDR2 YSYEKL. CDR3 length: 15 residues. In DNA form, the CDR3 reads TGCGCCAGCAGCCAAGGGGCAGGGTTTGGGGAAAAACTGTTTTTT. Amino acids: CASSQGAGFGEKLFF.

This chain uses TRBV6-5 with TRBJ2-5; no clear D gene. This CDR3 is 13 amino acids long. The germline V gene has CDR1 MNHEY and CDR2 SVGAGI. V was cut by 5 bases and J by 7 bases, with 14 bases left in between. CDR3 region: CASSPKVIGTQYF. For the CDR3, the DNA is TGTGCCAGCAGTCCAAAAGTGATCGGGACCCAGTACTTC.

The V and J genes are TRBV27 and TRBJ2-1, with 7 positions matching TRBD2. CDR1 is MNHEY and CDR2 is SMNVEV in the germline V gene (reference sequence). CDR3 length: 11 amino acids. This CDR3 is CGLAAYNEQFF. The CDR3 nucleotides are TGTGGACTAGCAGCCTACAATGAGCAGTTCTTC.

The CDR3 spells CAWRETGVGELFF. The CDR3 DNA sequence: TGTGCCTGGAGAGAAACAGGGGTCGGGGAGCTGTTTTTT. The rearrangement joins TRBV30 to TRBJ2-2; 7 nucleotides align to TRBD1. Germline loops: CDR1 GTSNPN, CDR2 SVGIG (reference sequence). The CDR3 is made up of 13 amino acids. With 3 bases clipped from V and 7 bases from J, the junction kept 5 bases outside the gene matches. Using reference TRBV30 and TRBJ2-2 for the parts outside the CDR3, the full variable domain is SQTIHQWPATLVQPVGSPLSLECTVEGTSNPNLYWYRQAAGRGLQLLFYSVGIGQISSEVPQNLSASRPQDRQFILSSKKLLLSDSGFYLCAWRETGVGELFFGEGSRLTVL.

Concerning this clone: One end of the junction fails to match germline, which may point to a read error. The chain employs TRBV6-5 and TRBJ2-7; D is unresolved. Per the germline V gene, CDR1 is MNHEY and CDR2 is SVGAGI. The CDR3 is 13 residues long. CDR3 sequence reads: CASSYKGSFEQYF. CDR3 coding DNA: TGTGCCAGCAGTTACAAGGGTTCCTTCGAGCAGTACTTC.

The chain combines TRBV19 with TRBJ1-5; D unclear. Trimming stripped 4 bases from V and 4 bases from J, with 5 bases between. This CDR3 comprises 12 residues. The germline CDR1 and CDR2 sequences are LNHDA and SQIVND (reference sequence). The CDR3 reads CASSTFNQPQHF. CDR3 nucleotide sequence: TGTGCCAGTAGTACGTTTAATCAGCCCCAGCATTTT.

CDR3 in amino acids: CASSLGGGPETQYF. In nucleotides, the CDR3 is TGCGCCAGCAGCTTGGGGGGAGGGCCAGAGACCCAGTACTTC. The chain combines TRBV5-1 with TRBJ2-5, with TRBD2 matching 7 bases. V shed 0 bases, J shed 4 bases, and the junction held 3 bases outside the gene matches. Germline CDR1 is SGHRS and CDR2 is YFSETQ. The CDR3 is made up of 14 amino acids.

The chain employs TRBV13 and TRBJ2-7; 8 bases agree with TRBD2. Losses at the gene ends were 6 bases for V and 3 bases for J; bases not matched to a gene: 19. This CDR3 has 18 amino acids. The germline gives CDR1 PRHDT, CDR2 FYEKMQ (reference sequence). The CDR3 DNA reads TGTGCCAGCAGTCCTCGTTTCCTAAGCGGGAGTATAATCTACGAGCAGTACTTC. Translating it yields CASSPRFLSGSIIYEQYF.

The chain's CDR3 is CAWSRGLAGVDTQYF. Here the CDR3 DNA reads TGTGCCTGGAGCCGGGGACTAGCGGGAGTAGATACGCAGTATTTT. This chain links TRBV30 with TRBJ2-3, with 14 bases that match TRBD2. Germline V CDR1 and CDR2: GTSNPN, SVGIG (reference sequence). The CDR3 is made up of 15 amino acids. With 3 bases clipped from V and 5 bases from J, the junction kept 4 bases outside the gene matches.

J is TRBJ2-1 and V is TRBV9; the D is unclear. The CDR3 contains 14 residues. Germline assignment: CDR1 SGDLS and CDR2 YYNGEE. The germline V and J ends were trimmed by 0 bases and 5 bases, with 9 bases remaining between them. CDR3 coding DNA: TGTGCCAGCAGCGTAGGCCGGGTAGACAATGAGCAGTTCTTC. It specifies CASSVGRVDNEQFF.

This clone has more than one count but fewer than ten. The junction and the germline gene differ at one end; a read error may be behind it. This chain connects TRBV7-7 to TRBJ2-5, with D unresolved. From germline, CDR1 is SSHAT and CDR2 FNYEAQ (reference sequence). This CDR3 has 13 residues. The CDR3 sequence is CASSLGPQETQYF. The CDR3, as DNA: TGTGCTAGCAGCTTAGGGCCGCAGGAGACCCAGTACTTC.

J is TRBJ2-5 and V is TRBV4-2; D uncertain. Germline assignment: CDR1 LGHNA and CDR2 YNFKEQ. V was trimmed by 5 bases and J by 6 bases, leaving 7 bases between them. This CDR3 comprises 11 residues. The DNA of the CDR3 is TGTGCCAGCAGCGAGGATAAGACCCAGTACTTC. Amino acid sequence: CASSEDKTQYF.

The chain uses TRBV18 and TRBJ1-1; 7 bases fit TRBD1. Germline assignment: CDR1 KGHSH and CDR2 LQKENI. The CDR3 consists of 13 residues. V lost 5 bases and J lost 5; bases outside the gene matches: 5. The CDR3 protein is CASSVPGGTEAFF. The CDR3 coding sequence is TGTGCCAGCTCAGTCCCAGGGGGAACTGAAGCTTTCTTT. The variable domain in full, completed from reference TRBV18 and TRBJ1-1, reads NAGVMQNPRHLVRRRGQEARLRCSPMKGHSHVYWYRQLPEEGLKFMVYLQKENIIDESGMPKERFSAEFPKEGPSILRIQQVVRGDSAAYFCASSVPGGTEAFFGQGTRLTVV.

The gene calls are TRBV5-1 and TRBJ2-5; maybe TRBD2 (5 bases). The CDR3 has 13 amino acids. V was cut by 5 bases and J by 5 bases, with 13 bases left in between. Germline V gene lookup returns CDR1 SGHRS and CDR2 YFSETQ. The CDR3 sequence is CASRSGVSETQYF. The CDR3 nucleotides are TGCGCCAGCAGGTCCGGGGTTTCGGAGACCCAGTACTTC.

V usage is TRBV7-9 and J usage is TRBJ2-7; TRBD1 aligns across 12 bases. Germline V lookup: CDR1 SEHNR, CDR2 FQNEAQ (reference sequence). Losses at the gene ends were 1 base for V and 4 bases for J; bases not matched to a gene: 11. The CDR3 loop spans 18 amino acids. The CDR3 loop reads CASSLDRFRDRGRYEQYF. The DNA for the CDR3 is TGTGCCAGCAGCTTAGACCGATTCCGGGACAGGGGGCGGTACGAGCAGTACTTC. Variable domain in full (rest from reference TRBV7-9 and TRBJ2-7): DTGVSQNPRHKITKRGQNVTFRCDPISEHNRLYWYRQTLGQGPEFLTYFQNEAQLEKSRLLSDRFSAERPKGSFSTLEIQRTEQGDSAMYLCASSLDRFRDRGRYEQYFGPGTRLTVT.

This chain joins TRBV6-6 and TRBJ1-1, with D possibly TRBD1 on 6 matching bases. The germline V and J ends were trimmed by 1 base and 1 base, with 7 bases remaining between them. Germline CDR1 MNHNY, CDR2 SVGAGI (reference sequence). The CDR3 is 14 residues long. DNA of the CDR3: TGTGCCAGCAGTTACTACAGGGAGAACACTGAAGCTTTCTTT. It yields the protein CASSYYRENTEAFF.

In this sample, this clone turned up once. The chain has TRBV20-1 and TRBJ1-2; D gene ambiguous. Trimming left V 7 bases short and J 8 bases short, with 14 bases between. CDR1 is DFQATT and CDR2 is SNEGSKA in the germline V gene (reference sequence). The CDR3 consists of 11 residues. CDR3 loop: CSGGIGYGYTF. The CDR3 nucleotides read TGCAGTGGAGGCATTGGGTACGGCTACACCTTC.